The next 28 T cell receptor beta chains were all read from a single sample in a study of control samples from healthy donors and cancer patients. Measured with immunoSEQ multiplex PCR; TCRdb has only the in-frame clones, and not every one. This repertoire shows 150,000 to 160,000 clones, roughly 92% found once; its top ten account for under 2.5%. Sequences were obtained from blood. These receptors were obtained from a man between 45 and 60 years old in good health.

The chain links TRBV7-9 to TRBJ2-2, with D unclear. The V and J ends lost 4 bases and 0 bases respectively, with 12 bases between them. CDR1 SEHNR and CDR2 FQNEAQ come from the germline V gene (reference sequence). The CDR3 is 16 amino acids. As DNA, the CDR3 is TGTGCCAGCAGCTCCGTCCCAGGAACGAACACCGGGGAGCTGTTTTTT. It codes for CASSSVPGTNTGELFF.

V and J are TRBV27 and TRBJ1-2, with 8 bases fitting TRBD1. V dropped 2 bases and J dropped 7; count of bases not matched to a gene: 6. This CDR3 spans 14 amino acids. Looked up from germline, CDR1 is MNHEY and CDR2 is SMNVEV (reference sequence). Here the CDR3 reads CASSLGQGSSGYTF. The DNA of the CDR3 is TGTGCCAGCAGTTTAGGACAGGGTTCCAGTGGCTACACCTTC.

The chain recombines TRBV28 with TRBJ1-2, with unresolved D. CDR1 and CDR2 from the germline V gene are MDHEN and SYDVKM. V dropped 6 bases and J dropped 3 bases, with 14 bases sitting between them. This CDR3 region has 14 residues. The CDR3 DNA reads as TGTGCCAGCAGCCCGTCACTGAGATACTATGGCTACACCTTC. It is translated as CASSPSLRYYGYTF.

The chain has TRBV15 and TRBJ1-5; TRBD1 is a possible D gene (5 bases). Trimming took 3 bases from V and 6 from J, leaving 15 bases between them. This CDR3 region has 15 residues. Germline-derived CDR1 and CDR2 are LNHNV and YYDKDF (reference sequence). CDR3 DNA sequence: TGTGCCACCAGCAGGGGAGTGGGGGTGGGTCAGCCCCAGCATTTT. It yields the protein CATSRGVGVGQPQHF.

The chain couples TRBV7-2 to TRBJ2-7, with 9 positions matching TRBD2. V lost 3 bases to trimming and J lost 2 bases; unmatched junction nucleotides: 2. The germline CDR1 and CDR2 sequences are SGHTA and FQGNSA. The CDR3 loop spans 14 amino acids. Here the CDR3 DNA reads TGTGCCAGCAGCTTCCTAGCGGGGCCCTACGAGCAGTACTTC. It specifies CASSFLAGPYEQYF.

The rearrangement links TRBV29-1 to TRBJ2-1, with 7 bases that match TRBD1. Trimming removed 8 bases from V and 9 bases from J; junction bases left unmatched: 13. Germline V gene sequence: CDR1 SQVTM, CDR2 ANQGSEA. The CDR3 length is 13 residues. CDR3 amino acids: CSLGGGSSIEQFF. Here the CDR3 DNA reads TGCAGCCTAGGGGGCGGCTCTTCGATTGAGCAGTTCTTC.

This rearrangement joins TRBV28 to TRBJ2-6; 8 positions match TRBD1. With 5 bases clipped from V and 4 bases from J, the junction kept 4 bases outside the gene matches. There are 15 residues in the CDR3. The germline CDR1 and CDR2 sequences are MDHEN and SYDVKM. CDR3 nucleotide sequence: TGTGCCAGCAGTCCCAGGGGGCTGGGGGCCAACGTCCTGACTTTC. Its translation is CASSPRGLGANVLTF.

The rearrangement links TRBV6-6 to TRBJ2-7; D perhaps matches TRBD2 (7 bases). Germline assignment: CDR1 MNHNY and CDR2 SVGAGI (reference sequence). The V end was cut by 5 bases, the J end by 9 bases, with 26 bases between. This CDR3 is 16 amino acids long. The CDR3 DNA is TGTGCCAGCAGTCCATGGGGGAGTGGGGGGGCGTTAGTGCAGTACTTC. Protein: CASSPWGSGGALVQYF.

This clone appeared a few times. The chain carries TRBV5-1 and TRBJ2-5, with D hard to call. Trimming removed 7 bases at V and 6 bases at J, with 10 bases between. The CDR3 runs 11 residues. Germline V gene sequence: CDR1 SGHRS, CDR2 YFSETQ. In DNA, the CDR3 is TGCGCCAGCCGTATTGGGCAGACCCAGTACTTC. Translated, it gives CASRIGQTQYF. Variable domain in full (rest from reference TRBV5-1 and TRBJ2-5): KAGVTQTPRYLIKTRGQQVTLSCSPISGHRSVSWYQQTPGQGLQFLFEYFSETQRNKGNFPGRFSGRQFSNSRSEMNVSTLELGDSALYLCASRIGQTQYFGPGTRLLVL.

The chain's CDR3 is CASSIGPGWKSGANVLTF. As DNA, the CDR3 is TGTGCCAGTAGTATCGGGCCAGGGTGGAAATCTGGGGCCAACGTCCTGACTTTC. The genes are TRBV19 and TRBJ2-6, with D possibly TRBD1 on 5 matching bases. V was clipped by 3 bases and J by 1 base, with 16 bases between them. The CDR3 is 18 amino acids. CDR1 and CDR2 from the germline V gene are LNHDA and SQIVND (reference sequence).

The chain links TRBV3-1 (or the pseudogene TRBV3-2) to TRBJ1-2; D gene unclear. The germline V gene encodes CDR1 LGHDT and CDR2 YNNKEL (reference sequence). This CDR3 is 14 amino acids long. Trimming took 5 bases from V and 8 from J, leaving 18 bases between them. CDR3 in amino acids: CASSFGRDVRGYTF. Here the CDR3 DNA reads TGTGCCAGCAGCTTCGGCCGAGATGTACGCGGCTACACCTTC.

This CDR3 is CASTELINNEQFF. The CDR3 coding sequence is TGCGCCAGCACCGAACTCATCAACAATGAGCAGTTCTTC. This chain uses TRBV5-1 with TRBJ2-1, with D uncertain. From germline, CDR1 is SGHRS and CDR2 YFSETQ. The CDR3 is made up of 13 amino acids. Trimming cost V 6 bases and J 5 bases, with 12 bases left between them.

For the CDR3, the DNA is TGTGCCAGCAGTTACTGGCAGGGCCACTACGAGCAGTACTTC. Protein product: CASSYWQGHYEQYF. This chain joins TRBV6-6 and TRBJ2-7, with D maybe TRBD1 (5 bases). In germline, CDR1 is MNHNY, CDR2 SVGAGI (reference sequence). The V gene lost 1 base and the J gene lost 3 bases, with 10 bases spanning the gap. The CDR3 has 14 residues.

The gene calls are TRBV5-4 and TRBJ1-2, with D possibly TRBD1 on 6 matching bases. Trimming left V 3 bases short and J 7 bases short, with 25 bases between. There are 17 residues in the CDR3. Germline V lookup: CDR1 SGHNT, CDR2 YYREEE (reference sequence). The CDR3 protein is CASSSSAGGGVVSGYTF. The CDR3 bases are TGTGCCAGCAGCTCAAGTGCCGGGGGGGGCGTAGTGAGTGGCTACACCTTC.

The J gene is TRBJ1-1, the V gene TRBV28; the D is unclear. CDR1 MDHEN and CDR2 SYDVKM come from the germline V gene. This CDR3 is 13 amino acids long. V was clipped by 5 bases and J by 10 bases, with 17 bases between them. The DNA for the CDR3 is TGTGCCAGCAGTATCCCCGATCCCTCCCTAGCTTTCTTT. Translating gives CASSIPDPSLAFF.

J is TRBJ2-7 and V is TRBV7-3; tentative D call: TRBD2 (6 bases). V dropped 5 bases and J dropped 3 bases, with 14 bases sitting between them. Germline CDR1 is SGHTA and CDR2 is FQGTGA. The CDR3 is 14 residues long. In DNA form, the CDR3 reads TGTGCCAGCAGCCCCTGGGTGGGACTCTACGAGCAGTACTTC. This sequence encodes CASSPWVGLYEQYF.

The chain is built from TRBV12-3 or TRBV12-4 and TRBJ1-4, with TRBD1 identical over 7 bases. The CDR3 runs 13 residues. J was trimmed by 8 bases and V by 3 bases; bases with no gene match: 3. CDR3 DNA: TGTGCCAGCAGTTTTAGAGGGGGCGAAAAACTGTTTTTT. Its translation: CASSFRGGEKLFF.

The chain combines TRBV5-1 with TRBJ2-2; 10 nucleotides match TRBD2. The ends lost 4 bases at V and 4 bases at J; junction bases unmatched: 4. The germline V gene encodes CDR1 SGHRS and CDR2 YFSETQ. This CDR3 is 15 amino acids long. The CDR3 bases are TGCGCCAGCAGCACCAGCGGGAGGGCCACCGGGGAGCTGTTTTTT. It translates to CASSTSGRATGELFF.

The rearrangement links TRBV28 to TRBJ2-1; tentatively, D is TRBD2 (6 bases). CDR1 and CDR2 (germline): MDHEN, SYDVKM. The CDR3 length is 16 residues. Deletions cut 6 bases from V and 2 bases from J, with 17 bases between. CDR3 in amino acids: CASSPPLAITYNEQFF. For the CDR3, the DNA is TGTGCCAGCAGCCCCCCACTAGCTATTACCTACAATGAGCAGTTCTTC.

The chain combines TRBV3-1 (or the pseudogene TRBV3-2) with TRBJ1-3; D unclear. Germline V CDR1 and CDR2: LGHDT, YNNKEL (reference sequence). Trimming took 8 bases from V and 0 from J, leaving 11 bases between them. The CDR3 is 14 amino acids. The CDR3 sequence: CASRPSFSGNTIYF. CDR3 sequence (DNA): TGTGCCAGCCGCCCTAGCTTCTCTGGAAACACCATATATTTT.

V usage is TRBV9 and J usage is TRBJ2-3; the match to TRBD2 covers 14 bases. V shed 2 bases and J 3 bases; nucleotides not matched to a gene: 5. CDR1 is SGDLS and CDR2 is YYNGEE in the germline V gene. CDR3 size: 17 residues. The CDR3 DNA sequence: TGTGCCAGCAGCGTCACCGGGACTAGCGGGAGAACAGATACGCAGTATTTT. It codes for CASSVTGTSGRTDTQYF.

This chain joins TRBV7-9 and TRBJ2-7, with a weak D call TRBD1 (5 bases). The V end was cut by 5 bases, the J end by 0 bases, with 14 bases between. Germline CDR1 reads SEHNR; CDR2 reads FQNEAQ (reference sequence). This CDR3 has 15 amino acids. The chain's CDR3 is CASSPRTGSSYEQYF. For the CDR3, the DNA is TGTGCCAGCAGCCCACGAACAGGAAGCTCCTACGAGCAGTACTTC.

This chain uses TRBV12-5 with TRBJ2-2; possible D gene TRBD2, 5 bases. Germline CDR1 and CDR2: LGHNT and FRNRAP. The CDR3 is 15 amino acids. V was shortened by 3 bases and J by 3 bases, with 11 bases between the two germline ends. The CDR3 DNA sequence: TGTGCTAGTGGTTTAGAGGGAGCCCACACCGGGGAGCTGTTTTTT. This sequence encodes CASGLEGAHTGELFF.

This chain joins TRBV6-6 and TRBJ1-2, with 7 bases aligning to TRBD1. Germline CDR1 is MNHNY and CDR2 is SVGAGI (reference sequence). CDR3 length: 15 amino acids. With 2 bases clipped from V and 1 base from J, the junction kept 4 bases outside the gene matches. The CDR3 region has the DNA TGTGCCAGCAGTTACCGGGACAGCGATAACTATGGCTACACCTTC. Its protein product is CASSYRDSDNYGYTF.

CDR3 residues: CASSLGVPGLTSSGANVLTF. In DNA, the CDR3 is TGTGCCAGCAGCTTAGGCGTTCCAGGACTTACGAGCTCTGGGGCCAACGTCCTGACTTTC. The chain couples TRBV13 to TRBJ2-6, with D maybe TRBD2 (5 bases). The germline V and J ends were trimmed by 0 bases and 0 bases, with 18 bases remaining between them. The CDR3 is 20 residues long. Per germline, CDR1 PRHDT and CDR2 FYEKMQ (reference sequence).

The genes are TRBV24-1 and TRBJ2-7; maybe TRBD1 (6 bases). Germline V CDR1 and CDR2: KGHDR, SFDVKD. This CDR3 is built from 11 residues. Trimming cost V 10 bases and J 5 bases, with 11 bases left between them. The CDR3 sequence: CATATGHEQYF. The CDR3 DNA sequence: TGTGCCACGGCAACAGGGCACGAGCAGTACTTC.

For this clone: Other DNA sequences within the sample encode an identical CDR3. The DNA of the CDR3 is TGTGCCTGGAGTGTACTGGGGTACGGCTACACCTTC. Translated, it gives CAWSVLGYGYTF. This chain uses TRBV30 with TRBJ1-2; D unclear. The germline gives CDR1 GTSNPN, CDR2 SVGIG (reference sequence). The CDR3 totals 12 residues. Trimming took off 0 bases at V and 8 bases at J, with 10 bases between the two ends.

This chain joins TRBV27 and TRBJ1-2, with unresolved D. The germline V and J ends were trimmed by 0 bases and 3 bases, with 11 bases remaining between them. The CDR3 totals 15 residues. Germline values: CDR1 MNHEY, CDR2 SMNVEV (reference sequence). For the CDR3, the DNA is TGTGCCAGCAGTTTATCAGCGCCGTGGGACTATGGCTACACCTTC. Encoded protein: CASSLSAPWDYGYTF.